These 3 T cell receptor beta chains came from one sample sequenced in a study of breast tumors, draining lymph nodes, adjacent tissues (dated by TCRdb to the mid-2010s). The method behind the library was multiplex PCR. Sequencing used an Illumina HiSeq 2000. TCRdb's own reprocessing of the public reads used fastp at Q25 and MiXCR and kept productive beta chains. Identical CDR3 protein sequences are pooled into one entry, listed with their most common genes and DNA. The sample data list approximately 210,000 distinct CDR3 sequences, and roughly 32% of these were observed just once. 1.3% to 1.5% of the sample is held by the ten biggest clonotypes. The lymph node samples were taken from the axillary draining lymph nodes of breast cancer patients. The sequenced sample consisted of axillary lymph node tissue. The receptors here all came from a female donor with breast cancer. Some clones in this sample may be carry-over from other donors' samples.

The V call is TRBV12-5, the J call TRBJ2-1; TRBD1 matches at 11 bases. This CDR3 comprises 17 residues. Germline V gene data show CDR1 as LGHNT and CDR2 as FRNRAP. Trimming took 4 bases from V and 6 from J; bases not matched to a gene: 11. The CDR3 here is CASGSWTGGPLFNEQFF. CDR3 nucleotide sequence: TGTGCTAGTGGTTCGTGGACAGGGGGCCCCCTCTTCAATGAGCAGTTCTTC. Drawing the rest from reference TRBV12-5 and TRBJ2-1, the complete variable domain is DARVTQTPRHKVTEMGQEVTMRCQPILGHNTVFWYRQTMMQGLELLAYFRNRAPLDDSGMPKDRFSAEMPDATLATLKIQPSEPRDSAVYFCASGSWTGGPLFNEQFFGPGTRLTVL.

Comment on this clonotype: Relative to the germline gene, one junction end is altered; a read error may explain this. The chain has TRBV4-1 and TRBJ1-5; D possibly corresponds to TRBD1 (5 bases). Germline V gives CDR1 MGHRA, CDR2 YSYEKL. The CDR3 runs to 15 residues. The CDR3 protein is CASSPGTALVWPRHF. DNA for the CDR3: TGCGCCAGCAGCCCCGGGACGGCCCTCGTCTGGCCCCGGCATTTT.

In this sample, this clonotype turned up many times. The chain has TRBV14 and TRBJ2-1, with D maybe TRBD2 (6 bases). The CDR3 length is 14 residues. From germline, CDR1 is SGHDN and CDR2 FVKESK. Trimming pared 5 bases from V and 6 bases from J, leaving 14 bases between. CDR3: CASSGGRLGNEQFF. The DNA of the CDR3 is TGTGCCAGCAGCGGGGGGAGGCTGGGCAATGAGCAGTTCTTC.